These 28 T cell receptor beta chains were all obtained from the same sample, sequenced in a study of blood T cells in healthy people across ages. Using a J-beta primer mix together with a sample-barcoded 5' primer, a second PCR was run for roughly 6 to 11 cycles. TCRdb reanalysed the 5' RACE reads using MiXCR and keeps one entry per CDR3 protein. The table has 1,800,000 or so distinct CDR3 sequences, roughly 43% seen once; the top ten hold 23%. Sequencing input: blood. These receptor sequences come from a human donor in good health.

The rearrangement links TRBV24-1 to TRBJ2-7; D remains ambiguous. Trimming removed 5 bases at V and 6 bases at J, with 16 bases between. The germline V gene has CDR1 KGHDR and CDR2 SFDVKD. The length of the CDR3 is 14 residues. Here the CDR3 reads CATSGPISTGEQYF. In DNA, the CDR3 is TGTGCCACCAGTGGGCCGATTTCGACGGGCGAGCAGTACTTC.

The chain couples TRBV20-1 to TRBJ2-7; D is possibly TRBD2 (6 bases). The J call is doubtful: the DNA matches TRBJ2-5 better. Per the germline V gene, CDR1 is DFQATT and CDR2 is SNEGSKA (reference sequence). The CDR3 loop spans 14 amino acids. The CDR3 here is CSAADDKAGGTQYF. The CDR3 bases are TGCAGTGCCGCGGACGATAAGGCCGGGGGGACCCAGTACTTC.

This clonotype was detected a few times. This chain uses TRBV7-3 with TRBJ1-2; the D is unclear. Germline lookup yields CDR1 SGHTA and CDR2 FQGTGA. The CDR3 contains 14 residues. With 0 bases removed from V and 4 bases from J, the gap between germline ends came to 9 bases. The chain's CDR3 is CASSLTKGTYGYTF. In DNA form, the CDR3 reads TGTGCCAGCAGCTTAACAAAGGGAACCTATGGCTACACCTTC.

The chain carries TRBV28 and TRBJ2-3; 10 bases fit TRBD2. After removal of 3 bases from V and 4 bases from J, the junction contained 7 bases not matched to a gene. CDR1 and CDR2 from the germline V gene are MDHEN and SYDVKM. CDR3 size: 16 residues. CDR3: CASSLHSSGGADTQYF. CDR3 coding DNA: TGTGCCAGCAGTTTGCATTCGAGCGGGGGGGCAGATACGCAGTATTTT.

This clonotype has just a few counts. The rearrangement joins TRBV7-9 to TRBJ2-7, with a tentative D call TRBD1 (5 bases). The CDR3 totals 14 residues. V dropped 1 base and J dropped 2 bases, with 9 bases sitting between them. Germline values: CDR1 SEHNR, CDR2 FQNEAQ (reference sequence). Here the CDR3 reads CASSLGTITYEQYF. CDR3 bases: TGTGCCAGCAGCTTAGGGACAATTACCTACGAGCAGTACTTC.

The chain combines TRBV28 with TRBJ2-5; either TRBD1 or TRBD2 may fit D (5 bases each). Germline values: CDR1 MDHEN, CDR2 SYDVKM. Trimming took 8 bases from V and 2 from J, leaving 18 bases between them. The CDR3 runs 15 residues. As DNA, the CDR3 is TGTGCCAGCGCCCGCGCAGCCGGGGCGCAAGAGACCCAGTACTTC. Translated, it gives CASARAAGAQETQYF.

The rearrangement uses TRBV7-9 and TRBJ2-1; no definite D call. Germline-derived CDR1 and CDR2 are SEHNR and FQNEAQ (reference sequence). The CDR3 is 16 residues long. The germline V and J ends were trimmed by 3 bases and 0 bases, with 12 bases remaining between them. CDR3 sequence (DNA): TGTGCCAGCAGCTTCTTCGGCCTTATCTCCTACAATGAGCAGTTCTTC. Protein product: CASSFFGLISYNEQFF.

In its sample, this clonotype was seen once. The junction differs from germline at one of its ends, possibly a read error. J is TRBJ1-6 and V is TRBV7-3, with no clear D. Germline V gene data show CDR1 as SGHTA and CDR2 as FQGTGA. CDR3 length: 15 residues. CDR3 bases: TGTGCCAGCAGCTTAATTCGGCACCCGGTGTCACCCCTCTACTTT. Translating gives CASSLIRHPVSPLYF.

This clonotype was detected only a few times. This may be a read error: a much more frequent sequence differs by one nucleotide. The rearrangement uses TRBV10-3 and TRBJ2-7; a possible D gene is TRBD1 (6 bases). Germline CDR1 and CDR2: ENHRY and SYGVKD. The CDR3 has 15 residues. The CDR3 bases are TGTGCCATCAGTGAGTCGACAGGCAGCTCCTGCGAGCAGTACTTC. Translated, it gives CAISESTGSSCEQYF.

This clonotype has more than one count but fewer than ten. V and J are TRBV29-1 and TRBJ1-2; no clear D. The CDR3 extends over 13 amino acids. V lost 1 base and J 2 bases, leaving 8 bases between the germline ends. The germline gives CDR1 SQVTM, CDR2 ANQGSEA. CDR3 sequence (DNA): TGCAGCGTTGAAGGGTTGCCGAACTATGGCTACACCTTC. It yields the protein CSVEGLPNYGYTF. The full variable domain, its missing parts supplied by reference TRBV29-1 and TRBJ1-2, is SAVISQKPSRDICQRGTSLTIQCQVDSQVTMMFWYRQQPGQSLTLIATANQGSEATYESGFVIDKFPISRPNLTFSTLTVSNMSPEDSSIYLCSVEGLPNYGYTFGSGTRLTVV.

The sample holds one count of this clonotype. This chain connects TRBV24-1 to TRBJ2-7, with 9 bases matching TRBD1. CDR1 and CDR2 from the germline V gene are KGHDR and SFDVKD. The CDR3 is made up of 14 amino acids. V shed 7 bases and J 8 bases; nucleotides not matched to a gene: 11. CDR3 in amino acids: CATSSTGGSNKQYF. CDR3 bases: TGTGCCACCAGCTCGACAGGGGGGTCGAACAAGCAGTACTTC.

The V and J genes are TRBV7-9 and TRBJ2-1; D is perhaps TRBD2 (7 bases). Germline V CDR1 and CDR2: SEHNR, FQNEAQ (reference sequence). The CDR3 contains 15 residues. V lost 5 bases and J lost 9, with 20 bases in between. The CDR3 reads CASSILGGGPGEQFF. DNA of the CDR3: TGTGCCAGCAGCATACTAGGGGGGGGGCCGGGTGAGCAGTTCTTC.

This clonotype was counted a few times. The V and J genes are TRBV15 and TRBJ2-7, with D possibly being TRBD2 (7 bases). V was shortened by 5 bases and J by 2 bases, with 19 bases between the two germline ends. Germline V gene lookup returns CDR1 LNHNV and CDR2 YYDKDF (reference sequence). CDR3 length equals 16 residues. This CDR3 reads CATSRRGGGEPYEQYF. CDR3 nucleotide sequence: TGTGCCACCAGCCGGAGAGGGGGGGGAGAACCCTACGAGCAGTACTTC.

This chain uses TRBV7-9 with TRBJ2-3, with TRBD1 matching 9 bases. The CDR3 is 16 residues long. CDR1 and CDR2 from the germline V gene are SEHNR and FQNEAQ (reference sequence). Trimming took 0 bases from V and 2 from J; bases not matched to a gene: 3. As DNA, the CDR3 is TGTGCCAGCAGCTTAGCCGGGACAGGGACCACAGATACGCAGTATTTT. Translation gives CASSLAGTGTTDTQYF.

This clonotype was picked up a small number of times. V is TRBV29-1 and J is TRBJ2-1; TRBD2 matches at 10 bases. There are 15 residues in the CDR3. With V trimmed by 2 bases and J by 7 bases, 8 bases remained unmatched. Germline V lookup: CDR1 SQVTM, CDR2 ANQGSEA. The CDR3 DNA sequence: TGCAGCGTTGAACAAGGGACTAGCGTGGGGAATGAGCAGTTCTTC. Translating it yields CSVEQGTSVGNEQFF.

In its sample, this clonotype was seen a few times. The chain uses TRBV6-2 or TRBV6-3 and TRBJ2-1; no firm D call. The V gene lost 6 bases and the J gene lost 5 bases, with 14 bases spanning the gap. The CDR3 length is 14 residues. Germline V CDR1 and CDR2: MNHEY, SVGEGT. For the CDR3, the DNA is TGTGCCAGCAGCCCGACCAACTTAGACAATGAGCAGTTCTTC. Protein sequence: CASSPTNLDNEQFF.

Only a few counts were recorded for this clonotype. The V gene is TRBV12-3 or TRBV12-4, the J gene TRBJ2-5; TRBD1 is a possible D gene (7 bases). CDR3 size: 13 residues. Trimming stripped 7 bases from V and 5 bases from J, with 14 bases between. For the CDR3, the DNA is TGTGCCAGCACTCAGGGGGGCGTGGAGACCCAGTACTTC. Its translation: CASTQGGVETQYF.

The chain is built from TRBV9 and TRBJ2-1, with TRBD2 as a possible D gene (6 bases). The J call may not be correct, given that the DNA end is closer to TRBJ2-7. This CDR3 is 15 amino acids long. Germline V gene data show CDR1 as SGDLS and CDR2 as YYNGEE. The CDR3: CASSAGTRSYNEQYF. CDR3 sequence (DNA): TGTGCCAGCAGCGCCGGGACTCGCTCCTACAATGAGCAGTACTTC.

The chain is built from TRBV6-2 or TRBV6-3 and TRBJ1-5; 7 nucleotides match TRBD1. V dropped 8 bases and J dropped 1; count of bases not matched to a gene: 8. From germline, CDR1 is MNHEY and CDR2 SVGEGT. The CDR3 covers 15 residues. The CDR3, as DNA: TGTGCCAGCTGTGTGACAGGGCAAAGCAATCAGCCCCAGCATTTT. It codes for CASCVTGQSNQPQHF.

This clonotype was counted ten times or more. The CDR3 DNA is TGTGCCAGCAGTTTTAATGGGGATACGCAGTATTTT. It is translated as CASSFNGDTQYF. The rearrangement uses TRBV12-3 or TRBV12-4 and TRBJ2-3, with D uncertain. The CDR3 is made up of 12 amino acids. The V and J ends lost 3 bases and 6 bases respectively, with 7 bases between them.

The gene calls are TRBV7-6 and TRBJ2-1; D gene unclear. V gave up 2 bases and J gave up 10 bases, with 12 bases separating them. Germline assignment: CDR1 SGHVS and CDR2 FNYEAQ. This CDR3 spans 13 amino acids. Here the CDR3 reads CASSLKSSGEQFF. CDR3 nucleotides: TGTGCCAGCAGCTTAAAGAGTTCTGGCGAGCAGTTCTTC. The full variable domain, with the rest looked up from reference TRBV7-6 and TRBJ2-1, is GAGVSQSPRYKVTKRGQDVALRCDPISGHVSLYWYRQALGQGPEFLTYFNYEAQQDKSGLPNDRFSAERPEGSISTLTIQRTEQRDSAMYRCASSLKSSGEQFFGPGTRLTVL.

The chain carries TRBV10-3 and TRBJ2-7; D is unresolved. The CDR3 covers 14 residues. Trimming removed 5 bases at V and 1 base at J, with 12 bases between. Germline V gene lookup returns CDR1 ENHRY and CDR2 SYGVKD. The CDR3 DNA sequence: TGTGCCATCAGTTCTTTGCCAGAATCCTACGAGCAGTACTTC. Translating it yields CAISSLPESYEQYF.

The V gene is TRBV5-1, the J gene TRBJ1-1, with D perhaps TRBD1 (6 bases). The V end was cut by 4 bases, the J end by 1 base, with 14 bases between. From germline, CDR1 is SGHRS and CDR2 YFSETQ. The CDR3 spans 15 residues. CDR3 in amino acids: CASSVTGTQNTEAFF. The DNA of the CDR3 is TGCGCCAGCAGCGTAACCGGGACACAGAACACTGAAGCTTTCTTT.

Only a few counts were recorded for this clonotype. The chain uses TRBV20-1 and TRBJ2-5, with D tentatively TRBD2 (5 bases). The J call may be in error: the DNA end matches TRBJ2-7 better. Germline loops: CDR1 DFQATT, CDR2 SNEGSKA (reference sequence). This CDR3 is 13 amino acids long. CDR3 loop: CSAPSAGGVEQYF. The CDR3 nucleotides are TGCAGTGCCCCTTCGGCAGGAGGAGTCGAGCAGTACTTC.

This clonotype was detected only a few times. The chain carries TRBV29-1 and TRBJ2-5; D gene uncertain. The CDR3 runs to 13 residues. Germline V gene data show CDR1 as SQVTM and CDR2 as ANQGSEA. V lost 7 bases and J 4 bases, leaving 16 bases between the germline ends. For the CDR3, the DNA is TGCAGCGCCGAGGTAGGGAACGGAGAGACCCAGTACTTC. Encoded protein: CSAEVGNGETQYF.

The chain is built from TRBV28 and TRBJ2-1; TRBD1 agrees at 11 bases. The CDR3 has 15 residues. V was pared by 2 bases and J by 7 bases, with 4 bases of the junction left unmatched. Germline V CDR1 and CDR2: MDHEN, SYDVKM. CDR3 nucleotide sequence: TGTGCCAGCAGTTTAGTGGACAGGGGGCCAAATGAGCAGTTCTTC. It yields the protein CASSLVDRGPNEQFF.

This clonotype was observed a few times. The chain has TRBV11-1 and TRBJ2-7; D uncertain. The CDR3 sequence is 13 residues long. Trimming pared 5 bases from V and 3 bases from J, leaving 11 bases between. From germline, CDR1 is SGHAT and CDR2 FQDESV (reference sequence). CDR3 residues: CASSRLPLYEQYF. CDR3 bases: TGTGCCAGCAGCCGTCTTCCCCTCTACGAGCAGTACTTC.

V is TRBV6-2 or TRBV6-3 and J is TRBJ2-3; no reliable D call. This CDR3 contains 13 residues. CDR1 MNHEY and CDR2 SVGEGT come from the germline V gene. Trimming cost V 2 bases and J 2 bases, with 5 bases left between them. This CDR3 reads CASSYRFTDTQYF. The CDR3 DNA reads as TGTGCCAGCAGTTACAGATTCACAGATACGCAGTATTTT.